The clone carrying this TCR beta chain occurred a few times. This specimen comes from a study of cytomegalovirus exposure and HLA in healthy donors. TCRdb's copy holds only in-frame clones and misses some; the assay was immunoSEQ multiplex PCR. The sample includes 110,000 or so clones, over 75% of them seen just once. The CDR3 sequence is 13 residues long. V shed 4 bases and J 6 bases; nucleotides not matched to a gene: 4. Germline V gene lookup returns CDR1 SGDLS and CDR2 YYNGEE. This chain links TRBV9 with TRBJ1-2, with TRBD1 matching 9 bases. The sample consisted of PBMCs. The sequence was collected from a woman in her late teens or twenties in good health and CMV-seronegative. The CDR3 DNA follows: TGTGCCAGCAGCCCCGGGACAGGGCATGGCTACACCTTC. Translated, it gives CASSPGTGHGYTF.